The present entry profiles one TCR beta chain with its context. Its target is not known. This sample stems from a study of cytomegalovirus exposure and HLA in healthy donors. Study overall: An early data release held around 80 million unique TCRs from HLA-typed donors.

PCR amplification relied on 60 Vbeta primers (plus 13 Jbeta primers). The repertoire was sequenced with immunoSEQ multiplex PCR; TCRdb's copy has only in-frame clones and lacks some. The sample lists around 150,000 clones, around nine tenths seen once, with 0.85% in the top ten. Study-level points and caveats: A few CMV-associated chains proved CMV antigen-specific in vitro. 150 to 200 TCR beta chains were listed as cytomegalovirus-associated.

Germline V CDR1 and CDR2: LNHDA, SQIVND (reference sequence). There are 13 residues in the CDR3. The sequencing sample was made of PBMCs. This sequence was found in a woman aged 30 to 39 in good health and CMV-seronegative. This chain uses TRBV19 with TRBJ2-5; 8 bases align to TRBD2. TRBJ2-7 explains the end of the DNA better; the J call may be wrong. The CDR3 sequence: CASRSGSSYEQYF. The DNA for the CDR3 is TGTGCCAGTCGAAGCGGGAGCTCCTACGAGCAGTACTTC.